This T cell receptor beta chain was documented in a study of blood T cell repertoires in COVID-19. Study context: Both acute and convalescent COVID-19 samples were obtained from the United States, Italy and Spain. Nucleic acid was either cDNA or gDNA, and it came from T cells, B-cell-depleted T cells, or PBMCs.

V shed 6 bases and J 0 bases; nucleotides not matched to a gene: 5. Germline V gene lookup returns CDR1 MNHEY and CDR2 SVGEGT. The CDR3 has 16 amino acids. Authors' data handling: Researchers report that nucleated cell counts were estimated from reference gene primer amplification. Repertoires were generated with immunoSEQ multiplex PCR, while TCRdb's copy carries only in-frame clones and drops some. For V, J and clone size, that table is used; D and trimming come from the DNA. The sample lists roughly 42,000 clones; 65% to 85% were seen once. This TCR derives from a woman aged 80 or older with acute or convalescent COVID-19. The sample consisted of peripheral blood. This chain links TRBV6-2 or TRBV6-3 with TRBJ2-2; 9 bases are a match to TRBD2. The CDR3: CASRPSGTPNTGELFF. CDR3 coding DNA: TGTGCCAGCAGACCTAGCGGGACCCCGAACACCGGGGAGCTGTTTTTT.